This T cell receptor beta chain was sequenced for a study of shared clonotypes between healthy human individuals. Study-level findings and limits: For naive CD4 cells, around 5% of clonotypes were shared across four donors.

The method was immunoSEQ multiplex PCR; TCRdb's version includes in-frame clones alone and lacks a portion of them. The sample yields about 2.3 million clones, approximately 95% seen once. About this clone: The antigen is not known.

Sequencing was done on a sample of naive CD4+ T cells from PBMCs. Indicated subset: CD45RA+ positively selected. The TCR sequence derives from a man aged 18 to 30 in good health. Some clones in this sample may be carry-over from other donors' samples.

The CDR3 region is CASRSQGVGANEKLFF. In DNA, the CDR3 is TGTGCCAGCAGGTCACAGGGGGTCGGAGCTAATGAAAAACTGTTTTTT. This rearrangement joins TRBV2 to TRBJ1-4, with TRBD1 matching over 8 bases. Trimming removed 6 bases from V and 3 bases from J; junction bases left unmatched: 9. This CDR3 is 16 amino acids long. Germline lookup yields CDR1 SNHLY and CDR2 FYNNEI.